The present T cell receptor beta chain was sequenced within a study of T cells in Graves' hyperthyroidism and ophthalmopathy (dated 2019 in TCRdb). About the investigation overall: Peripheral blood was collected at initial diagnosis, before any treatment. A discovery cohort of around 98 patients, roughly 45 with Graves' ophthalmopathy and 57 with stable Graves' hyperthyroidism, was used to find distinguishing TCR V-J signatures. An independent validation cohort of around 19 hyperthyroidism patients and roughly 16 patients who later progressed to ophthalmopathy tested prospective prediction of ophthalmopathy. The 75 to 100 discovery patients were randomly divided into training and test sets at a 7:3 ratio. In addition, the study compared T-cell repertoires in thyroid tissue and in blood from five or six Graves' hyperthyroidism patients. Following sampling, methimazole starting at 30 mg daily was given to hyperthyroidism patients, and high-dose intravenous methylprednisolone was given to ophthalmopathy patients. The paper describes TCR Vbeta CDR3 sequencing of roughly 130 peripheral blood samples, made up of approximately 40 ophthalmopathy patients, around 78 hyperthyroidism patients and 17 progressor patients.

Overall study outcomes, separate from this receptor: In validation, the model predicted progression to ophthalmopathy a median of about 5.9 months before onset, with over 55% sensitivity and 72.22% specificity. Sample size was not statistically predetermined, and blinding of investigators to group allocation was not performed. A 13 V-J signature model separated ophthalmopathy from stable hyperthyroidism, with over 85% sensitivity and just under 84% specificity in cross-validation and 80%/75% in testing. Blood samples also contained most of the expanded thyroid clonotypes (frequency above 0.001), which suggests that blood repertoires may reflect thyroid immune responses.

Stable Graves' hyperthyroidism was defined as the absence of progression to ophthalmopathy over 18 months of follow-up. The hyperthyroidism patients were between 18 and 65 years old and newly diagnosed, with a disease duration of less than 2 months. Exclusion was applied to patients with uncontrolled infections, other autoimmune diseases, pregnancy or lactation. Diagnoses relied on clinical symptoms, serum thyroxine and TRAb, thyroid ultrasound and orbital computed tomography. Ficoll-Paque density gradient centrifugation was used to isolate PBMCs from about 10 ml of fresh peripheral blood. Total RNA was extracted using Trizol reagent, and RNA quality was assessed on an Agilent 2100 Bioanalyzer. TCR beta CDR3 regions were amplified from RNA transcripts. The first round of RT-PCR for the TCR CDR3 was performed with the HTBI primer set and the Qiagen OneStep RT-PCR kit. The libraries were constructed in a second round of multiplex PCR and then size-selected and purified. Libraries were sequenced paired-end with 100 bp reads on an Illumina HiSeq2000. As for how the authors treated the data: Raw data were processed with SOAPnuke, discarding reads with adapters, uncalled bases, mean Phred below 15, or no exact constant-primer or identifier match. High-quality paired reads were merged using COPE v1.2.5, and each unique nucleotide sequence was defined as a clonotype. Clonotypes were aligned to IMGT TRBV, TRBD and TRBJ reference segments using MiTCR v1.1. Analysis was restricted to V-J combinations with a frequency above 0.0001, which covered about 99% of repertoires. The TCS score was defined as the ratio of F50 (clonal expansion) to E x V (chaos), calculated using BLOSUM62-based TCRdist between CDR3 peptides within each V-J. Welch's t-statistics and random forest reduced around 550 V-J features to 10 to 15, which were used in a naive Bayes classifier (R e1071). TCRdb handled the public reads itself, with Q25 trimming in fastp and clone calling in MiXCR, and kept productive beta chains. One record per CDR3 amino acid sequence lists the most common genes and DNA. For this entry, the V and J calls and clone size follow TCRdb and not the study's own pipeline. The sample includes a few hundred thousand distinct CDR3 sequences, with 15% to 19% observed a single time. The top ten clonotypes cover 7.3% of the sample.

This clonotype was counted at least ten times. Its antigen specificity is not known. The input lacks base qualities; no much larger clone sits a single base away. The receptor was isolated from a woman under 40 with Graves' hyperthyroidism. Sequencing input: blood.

The nucleotide sequence reads as follows: TGTGCCAGCAGCTTAGGAATGATGGGGTCAGACTCCTACAATGAGCAGTTCTTC. Its translation reads: CASSLGMMGSDSYNEQFF. This chain is built from TRBV11-2 and TRBJ2-1, with no reliable assignment of the D segment. A distance of 16 bases separates the germline ends of V and J, which lose 1 base and 0 bases respectively. The CDR3 covers 18 residues, taking in both the cysteine and the phenylalanine. The retained sequence is limited to the CDR3, 54 bases, with the frame set at the first base. CDR1 is given as SGHAT and CDR2 as FQNNGV, both from the germline V gene.